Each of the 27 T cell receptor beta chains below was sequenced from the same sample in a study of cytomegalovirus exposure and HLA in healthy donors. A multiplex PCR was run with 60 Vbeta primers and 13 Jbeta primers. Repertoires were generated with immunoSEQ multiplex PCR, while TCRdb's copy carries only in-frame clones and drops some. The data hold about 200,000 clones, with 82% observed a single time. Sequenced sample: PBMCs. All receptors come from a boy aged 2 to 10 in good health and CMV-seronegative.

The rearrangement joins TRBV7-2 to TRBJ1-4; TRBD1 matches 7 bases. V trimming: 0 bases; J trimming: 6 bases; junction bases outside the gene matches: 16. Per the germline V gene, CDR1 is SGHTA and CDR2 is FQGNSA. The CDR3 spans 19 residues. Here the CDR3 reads CASSLARGIQGYGYEKLFF. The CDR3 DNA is TGTGCCAGCAGCTTAGCAAGGGGAATACAGGGGTATGGTTATGAAAAACTGTTTTTT.

The DNA of the CDR3 is TGTGCCAGCAGCCCGCCAGGGGTATATGGCTACACCTTC. This gives the protein CASSPPGVYGYTF. This chain links TRBV7-9 with TRBJ1-2, with a possible D match to TRBD1 (6 bases). This CDR3 spans 13 amino acids. Germline lookup yields CDR1 SEHNR and CDR2 FQNEAQ (reference sequence). Trimming took 5 bases from V and 5 from J, leaving 12 bases between them.

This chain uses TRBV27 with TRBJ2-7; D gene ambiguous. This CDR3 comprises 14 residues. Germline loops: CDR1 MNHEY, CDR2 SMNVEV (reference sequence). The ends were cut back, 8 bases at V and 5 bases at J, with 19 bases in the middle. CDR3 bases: TGTGCCAGCGCCCCGCGCGGCGCTGGTCACGAGCAGTACTTC. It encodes CASAPRGAGHEQYF.

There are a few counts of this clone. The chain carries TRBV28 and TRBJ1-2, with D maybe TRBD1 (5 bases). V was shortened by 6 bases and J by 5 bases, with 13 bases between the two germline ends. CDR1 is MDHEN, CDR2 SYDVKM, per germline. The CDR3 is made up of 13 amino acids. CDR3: CASSPDNIYGYTF. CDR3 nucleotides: TGTGCCAGCAGCCCGGACAATATATATGGCTACACCTTC.

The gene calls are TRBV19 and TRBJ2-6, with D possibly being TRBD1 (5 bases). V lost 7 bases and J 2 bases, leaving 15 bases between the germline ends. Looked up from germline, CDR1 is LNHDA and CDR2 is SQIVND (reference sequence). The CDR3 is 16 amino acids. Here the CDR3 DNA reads TGTGCCAGTACCAAGGAGCAGGGAACTGGGGCCAACGTCCTGACTTTC. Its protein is CASTKEQGTGANVLTF.

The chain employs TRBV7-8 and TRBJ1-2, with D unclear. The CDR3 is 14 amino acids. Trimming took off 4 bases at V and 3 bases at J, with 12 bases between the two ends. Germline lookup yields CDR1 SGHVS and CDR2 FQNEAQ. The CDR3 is CASSSRRADYGYTF. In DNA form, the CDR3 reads TGTGCCAGCAGCTCGCGGAGGGCCGACTATGGCTACACCTTC.

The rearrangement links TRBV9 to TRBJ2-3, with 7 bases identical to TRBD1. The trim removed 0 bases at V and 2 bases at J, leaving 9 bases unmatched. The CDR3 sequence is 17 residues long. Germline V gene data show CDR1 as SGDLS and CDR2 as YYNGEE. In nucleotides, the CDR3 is TGTGCCAGCAGCGTAGGCACGGACAGGTTGAACACAGATACGCAGTATTTT. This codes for CASSVGTDRLNTDTQYF.

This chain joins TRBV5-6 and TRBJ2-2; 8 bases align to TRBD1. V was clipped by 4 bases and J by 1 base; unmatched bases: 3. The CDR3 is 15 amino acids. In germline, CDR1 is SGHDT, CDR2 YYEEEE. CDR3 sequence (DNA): TGTGCCAGCAGCCCTGGGACAGGGAACACCGGGGAGCTGTTTTTT. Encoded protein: CASSPGTGNTGELFF.

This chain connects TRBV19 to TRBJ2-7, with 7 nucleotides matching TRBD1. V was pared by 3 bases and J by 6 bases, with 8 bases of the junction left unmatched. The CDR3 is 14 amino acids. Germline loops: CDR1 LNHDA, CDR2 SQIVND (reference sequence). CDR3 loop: CASSIRGTVSEQYF. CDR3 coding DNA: TGTGCCAGTAGTATTAGAGGGACAGTTAGCGAGCAGTACTTC.

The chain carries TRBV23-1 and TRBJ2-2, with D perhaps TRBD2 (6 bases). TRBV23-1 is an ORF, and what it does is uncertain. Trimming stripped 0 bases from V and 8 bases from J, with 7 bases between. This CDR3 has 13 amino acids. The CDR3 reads CASSQSAGGELFF. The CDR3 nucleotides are TGCGCCAGCAGTCAATCTGCGGGAGGGGAGCTGTTTTTT.

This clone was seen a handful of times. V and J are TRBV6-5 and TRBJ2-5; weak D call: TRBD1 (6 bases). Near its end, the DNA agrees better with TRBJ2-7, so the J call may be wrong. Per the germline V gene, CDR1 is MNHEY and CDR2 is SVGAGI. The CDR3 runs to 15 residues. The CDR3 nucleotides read TGTGCCAGCAGTTACTCGGGACACCTTACCTACGAGCAGTACTTC. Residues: CASSYSGHLTYEQYF.

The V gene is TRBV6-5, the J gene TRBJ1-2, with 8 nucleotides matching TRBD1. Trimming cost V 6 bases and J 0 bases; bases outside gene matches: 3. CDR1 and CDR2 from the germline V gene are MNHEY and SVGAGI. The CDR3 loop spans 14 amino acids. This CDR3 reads CASRMTGANYGYTF. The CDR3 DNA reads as TGTGCCAGCAGAATGACAGGGGCTAACTATGGCTACACCTTC.

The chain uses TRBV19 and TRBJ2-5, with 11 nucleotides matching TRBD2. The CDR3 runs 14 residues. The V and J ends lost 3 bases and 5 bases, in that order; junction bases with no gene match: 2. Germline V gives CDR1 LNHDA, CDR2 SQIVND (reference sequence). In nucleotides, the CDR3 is TGTGCCAGTAGTATTACTAGCGGGGGCGAGACCCAGTACTTC. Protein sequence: CASSITSGGETQYF.

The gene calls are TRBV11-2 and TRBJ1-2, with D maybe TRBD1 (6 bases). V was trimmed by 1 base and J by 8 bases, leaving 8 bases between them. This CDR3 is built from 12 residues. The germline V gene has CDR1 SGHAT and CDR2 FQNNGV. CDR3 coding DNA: TGTGCCAGCAGCTTAGGGGGGCCCGGCTACACCTTC. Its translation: CASSLGGPGYTF. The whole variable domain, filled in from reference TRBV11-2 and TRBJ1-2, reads EAGVAQSPRYKIIEKRQSVAFWCNPISGHATLYWYQQILGQGPKLLIQFQNNGVVDDSQLPKDRFSAERLKGVDSTLKIQPAKLEDSAVYLCASSLGGPGYTFGSGTRLTVV.

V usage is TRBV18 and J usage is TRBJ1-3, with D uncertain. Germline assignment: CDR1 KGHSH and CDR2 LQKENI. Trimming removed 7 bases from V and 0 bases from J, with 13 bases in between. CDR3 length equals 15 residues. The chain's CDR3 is CASFRGFDSGNTIYF. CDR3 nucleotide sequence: TGTGCCAGCTTTCGAGGTTTTGACTCTGGAAACACCATATATTTT.

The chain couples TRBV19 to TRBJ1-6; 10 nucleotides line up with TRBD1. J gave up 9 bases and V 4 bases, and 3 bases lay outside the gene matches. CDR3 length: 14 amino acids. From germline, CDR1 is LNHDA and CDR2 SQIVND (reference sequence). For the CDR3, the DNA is TGTGCCAGTAGTACCGGGGACAGGGGTTCACCCCTCCACTTT. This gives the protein CASSTGDRGSPLHF. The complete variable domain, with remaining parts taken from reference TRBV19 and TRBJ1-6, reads DGGITQSPKYLFRKEGQNVTLSCEQNLNHDAMYWYRQDPGQGLRLIYYSQIVNDFQKGDIAEGYSVSREKKESFPLTVTSAQKNPTAFYLCASSTGDRGSPLHFGNGTRLTVT.

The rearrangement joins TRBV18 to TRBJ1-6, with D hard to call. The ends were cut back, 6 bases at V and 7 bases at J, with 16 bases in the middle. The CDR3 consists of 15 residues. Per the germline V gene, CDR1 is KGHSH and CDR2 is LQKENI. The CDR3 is CASSSGPTRNSPLHF. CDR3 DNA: TGTGCCAGCTCTTCTGGGCCCACTCGGAATTCACCCCTCCACTTT.

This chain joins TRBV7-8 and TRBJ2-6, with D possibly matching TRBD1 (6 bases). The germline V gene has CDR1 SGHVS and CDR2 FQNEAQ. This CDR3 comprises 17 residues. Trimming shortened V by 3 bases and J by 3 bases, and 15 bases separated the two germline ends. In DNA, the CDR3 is TGTGCCAGCAGCTTCCCCCGGACAGCTTTTGGGGCCAACGTCCTGACTTTC. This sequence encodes CASSFPRTAFGANVLTF. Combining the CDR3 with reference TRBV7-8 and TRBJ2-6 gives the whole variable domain GAGVSQSPRYKVAKRGQDVALRCDPISGHVSLFWYQQALGQGPEFLTYFQNEAQLDKSGLPSDRFFAERPEGSVSTLKIQRTQQEDSAVYLCASSFPRTAFGANVLTFGAGSRLTVL.

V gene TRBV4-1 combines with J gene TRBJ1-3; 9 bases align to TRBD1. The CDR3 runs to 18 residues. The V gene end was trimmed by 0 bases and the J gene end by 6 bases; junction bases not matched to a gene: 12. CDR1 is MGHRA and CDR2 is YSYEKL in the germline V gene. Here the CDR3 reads CASSQETGGWTGENTIYF. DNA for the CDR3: TGCGCCAGCAGCCAAGAAACCGGGGGCTGGACAGGGGAAAACACCATATATTTT.

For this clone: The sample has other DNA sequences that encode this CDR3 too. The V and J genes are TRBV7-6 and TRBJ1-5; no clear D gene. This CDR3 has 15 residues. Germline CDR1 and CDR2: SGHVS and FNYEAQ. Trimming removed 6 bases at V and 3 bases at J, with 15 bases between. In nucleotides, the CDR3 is TGTGCCAGCAGTACGGACTCGACCCCCAATCAGCCCCAGCATTTT. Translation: CASSTDSTPNQPQHF. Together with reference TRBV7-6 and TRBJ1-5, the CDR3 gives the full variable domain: GAGVSQSPRYKVTKRGQDVALRCDPISGHVSLYWYRQALGQGPEFLTYFNYEAQQDKSGLPNDRFSAERPEGSISTLTIQRTEQRDSAMYRCASSTDSTPNQPQHFGDGTRLSIL.

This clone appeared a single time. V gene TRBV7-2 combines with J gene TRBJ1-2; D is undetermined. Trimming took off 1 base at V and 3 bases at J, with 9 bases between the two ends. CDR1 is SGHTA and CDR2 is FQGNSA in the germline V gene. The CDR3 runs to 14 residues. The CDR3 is CASSLVPGYYGYTF. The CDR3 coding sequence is TGTGCCAGCAGCTTAGTTCCAGGATACTATGGCTACACCTTC.

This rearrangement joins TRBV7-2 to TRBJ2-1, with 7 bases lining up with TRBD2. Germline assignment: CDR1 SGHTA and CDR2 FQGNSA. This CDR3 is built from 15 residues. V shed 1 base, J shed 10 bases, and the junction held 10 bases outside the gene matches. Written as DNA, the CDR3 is TGTGCCAGCAGCTTAGGGCTAGCGGAAGCGAGAGAGCAGTTCTTC. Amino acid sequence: CASSLGLAEAREQFF.

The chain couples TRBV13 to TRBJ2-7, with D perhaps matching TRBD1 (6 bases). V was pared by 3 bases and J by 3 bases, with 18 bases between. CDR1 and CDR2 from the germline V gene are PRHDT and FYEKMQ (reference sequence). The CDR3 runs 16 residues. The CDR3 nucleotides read TGTGCCAGCAGCTTCGGGGCCCCACAGGGCCGCTACGAGCAGTACTTC. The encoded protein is CASSFGAPQGRYEQYF.

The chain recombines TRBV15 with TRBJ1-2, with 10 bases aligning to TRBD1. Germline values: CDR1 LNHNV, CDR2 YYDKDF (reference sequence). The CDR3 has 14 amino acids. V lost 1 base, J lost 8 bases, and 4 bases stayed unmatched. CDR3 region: CATSRGGQGTGYTF. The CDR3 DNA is TGTGCCACCAGCAGAGGGGGACAGGGGACGGGCTACACCTTC.

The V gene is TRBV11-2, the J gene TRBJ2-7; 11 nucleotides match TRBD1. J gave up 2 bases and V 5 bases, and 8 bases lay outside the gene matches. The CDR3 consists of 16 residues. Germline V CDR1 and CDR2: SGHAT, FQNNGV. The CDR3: CASSPNKGQGAYEQYF. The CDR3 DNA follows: TGTGCCAGCAGCCCAAATAAGGGACAGGGGGCCTACGAGCAGTACTTC.

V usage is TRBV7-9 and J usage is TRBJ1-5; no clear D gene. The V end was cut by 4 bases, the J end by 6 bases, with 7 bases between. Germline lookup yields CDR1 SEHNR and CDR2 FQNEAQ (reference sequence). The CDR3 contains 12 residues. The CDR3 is CASSSWSQPQHF. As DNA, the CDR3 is TGTGCCAGCAGCTCCTGGAGTCAGCCCCAGCATTTT.

The CDR3 sequence: CASSFSADTQYF. DNA of the CDR3: TGTGCCAGCAGCTTTAGCGCAGATACGCAGTATTTT. The chain employs TRBV5-6 and TRBJ2-3; D may be TRBD2 (5 bases). V lost 2 bases and J 4 bases, leaving 5 bases between the germline ends. The CDR3 sequence is 12 residues long. Germline-derived CDR1 and CDR2 are SGHDT and YYEEEE.